This T cell receptor beta chain was sequenced during a study of CXCR3-negative and CXCR3-positive naive CD8 T cells. Points from the study as a whole: For the naive subsets, surface CD5 was similar, and TCR strength was inferred from TRB CDR3 properties. Researchers report CXCR3 expression partially decreased after cryopreservation, with fresh PBMCs used in most assays. Memory CD8+ cells had much lower diversity, and both naive subsets had comparably high diversity. CXCR3-positive naive cells carried more hydrophobic TRB CDR3s than CXCR3-negative naive cells did.

As to this clonotype: Its cognate antigen is unknown.

UMI-labeled 5' RACE yielded the TRB cDNA libraries. TCRdb reprocessed the 5' RACE reads and keeps a single row for each CDR3 protein, giving no DNA. This specimen shows about 120,000 distinct CDR3 sequences; the ten leading clones hold around 0.36%. The sequenced sample consisted of naive CXCR3+ CD8+ T cells from blood. Subset in this sample: CD45RO-CCR7+CD27+CD95- naive CD8+ T cells expressing CXCR3 (TNR3+). This clonotype was obtained from a human donor in good health. Some clones in this sample may be carry-over from other donors' samples.

CDR3 sequence reads: CASSRQGRGPRANTGELFF. The chain carries TRBV21-1 and TRBJ2-2; TCRdb lists TRBD1, though no DNA is available to test this call. TRBV21-1 is noted as a pseudogene. This CDR3 contains 19 residues.